This T cell receptor beta chain was found in a study of blood T cell repertoires in COVID-19. About the study: COVID-19 samples collected from the United States, Italy and Spain covered acute and convalescent phases.

In germline, CDR1 is SGHTS, CDR2 YDEGEE. V lost 4 bases, J lost 11 bases, and 24 bases lay in between. The CDR3 consists of 16 residues. In the authors' workflow: Using reference gene primer amplification, nucleated cell counts were estimated. TCRdb's table, derived via immunoSEQ multiplex PCR, lists solely in-frame clones and lacks some. V and J calls and clone size are those listed in that table; D and trimming were worked out from the DNA. The sample shows a few hundred thousand clones, about 87% of them seen only once. This clone showed up just once. The rearrangement links TRBV5-8 to TRBJ1-4, with D maybe TRBD1 (5 bases). The clonotype was recovered from a woman aged 45-60 years who had recovered from COVID-19. Sequencing was carried out using peripheral blood. In DNA, the CDR3 is TGTGCCAGCAGCCGACAGTTAACGGGCAGGGTACAGAAACTGTTTTTT. Encoded protein: CASSRQLTGRVQKLFF.